Below are 20 T cell receptor beta chains sequenced from a single sample in a study of blood T cell repertoires in COVID-19. TCRdb's table, derived via immunoSEQ multiplex PCR, lists solely in-frame clones and lacks some. The table has under 350,000 clones, roughly 86% seen once. The sample taken for sequencing was peripheral blood. The receptors originated from a man aged 18 to 30 with active or convalescent COVID-19.

J is TRBJ1-2 and V is TRBV28; a weak D match, TRBD1 (5 bases). There are 14 residues in the CDR3. Trimming shortened V by 7 bases and J by 4 bases, and 16 bases separated the two germline ends. CDR1 and CDR2 (germline): MDHEN, SYDVKM. The DNA of the CDR3 is TGTGCCAGCAACATCGGCGGGGGAGTCTATGGCTACACCTTC. Its protein is CASNIGGGVYGYTF.

The V call is TRBV2, the J call TRBJ2-6, with a weak D call TRBD1 (7 bases). The V end lost 6 bases, the J end lost 0 bases, and 15 bases lay between the germline ends. Germline lookup yields CDR1 SNHLY and CDR2 FYNNEI. CDR3 length equals 17 residues. CDR3 DNA sequence: TGTGCCAGCAGAGAGACAGGGAGGATCTCTGGGGCCAACGTCCTGACTTTC. Its translation: CASRETGRISGANVLTF.

The V and J genes are TRBV21-1 and TRBJ2-7; the D call TRBD1 from the table was never checked on the DNA. TRBV21-1 is annotated as a pseudogene. The CDR3 has 14 residues. CDR3 DNA: TGTGCCAGCGGATCCGGGACAGTCAATCGCGAGCAGTACTTC. This gives the protein CASGSGTVNREQYF.

This chain links TRBV9 with TRBJ2-7; 7 bases fit TRBD1. The V gene end was trimmed by 4 bases and the J gene end by 3 bases; junction bases not matched to a gene: 7. Germline V gives CDR1 SGDLS, CDR2 YYNGEE. The CDR3 totals 14 residues. CDR3 DNA sequence: TGTGCCAGCAGCCCCAGACAGGGCTACTACGAGCAGTACTTC. The encoded protein is CASSPRQGYYEQYF.

The V gene is TRBV30, the J gene TRBJ2-7; 8 nucleotides align to TRBD1. There are 14 residues in the CDR3. Germline V CDR1 and CDR2: GTSNPN, SVGIG (reference sequence). The ends lost 5 bases at V and 0 bases at J; junction bases unmatched: 6. CDR3 nucleotides: TGTGCCTGGGAGGACAGGGCCAACTCCTACGAGCAGTACTTC. Protein: CAWEDRANSYEQYF. The full variable domain, rest sourced from reference TRBV30 and TRBJ2-7, is SQTIHQWPATLVQPVGSPLSLECTVEGTSNPNLYWYRQAAGRGLQLLFYSVGIGQISSEVPQNLSASRPQDRQFILSSKKLLLSDSGFYLCAWEDRANSYEQYFGPGTRLTVT.

The chain is built from TRBV7-2 and TRBJ1-2; D is uncertain. This CDR3 comprises 14 residues. Trimming took off 8 bases at V and 2 bases at J, with 15 bases between the two ends. In germline, CDR1 is SGHTA, CDR2 FQGNSA. CDR3 sequence: CASGEYAENYGYTF. The CDR3 bases are TGTGCCAGCGGCGAGTACGCGGAGAACTATGGCTACACCTTC.

The J gene is TRBJ2-7, the V gene TRBV6-5; possible D gene TRBD2, 5 bases. The length of the CDR3 is 13 residues. The germline V and J ends were trimmed by 5 bases and 3 bases, with 11 bases remaining between them. Germline values: CDR1 MNHEY, CDR2 SVGAGI. In nucleotides, the CDR3 is TGTGCCAGCAGTCGGGAACAGTACTACGAGCAGTACTTC. Its translation is CASSREQYYEQYF.

The chain joins TRBV2 to TRBJ1-1; D uncertain. CDR3 length: 13 amino acids. Trimming removed 4 bases at V and 5 bases at J, with 11 bases between. CDR1 and CDR2 from the germline V gene are SNHLY and FYNNEI. CDR3 in DNA: TGTGCCAGCAGTGTTCTCCGGGGAACTGAAGCTTTCTTT. Residues: CASSVLRGTEAFF.

This chain uses TRBV19 with TRBJ1-6; D is possibly TRBD1 (6 bases). Germline CDR1 and CDR2: LNHDA and SQIVND (reference sequence). V gave up 3 bases and J gave up 5 bases, with 11 bases separating them. CDR3 size: 15 residues. The CDR3 region has the DNA TGTGCCAGTAGTATCTGGAGGACAGATAATTCACCCCTCCACTTT. The encoded protein is CASSIWRTDNSPLHF. Supplemented by reference TRBV19 and TRBJ1-6, the full variable domain reads DGGITQSPKYLFRKEGQNVTLSCEQNLNHDAMYWYRQDPGQGLRLIYYSQIVNDFQKGDIAEGYSVSREKKESFPLTVTSAQKNPTAFYLCASSIWRTDNSPLHFGNGTRLTVT.

This clone occurred once. The rearrangement links TRBV29-1 to TRBJ1-1; D remains ambiguous. Trimming removed 7 bases at V and 9 bases at J, with 18 bases between. The germline V gene encodes CDR1 SQVTM and CDR2 ANQGSEA. This CDR3 is 12 amino acids long. CDR3 residues: CSAYYGGEKAFF. The CDR3 DNA reads as TGCAGCGCATATTATGGAGGCGAGAAAGCTTTCTTT.

This clone was counted between two and nine times. The V gene is TRBV2, the J gene TRBJ1-5, with D possibly TRBD1 on 5 matching bases. The CDR3 consists of 13 residues. Trimming took 7 bases from V and 5 from J, leaving 12 bases between them. The germline V gene encodes CDR1 SNHLY and CDR2 FYNNEI. DNA of the CDR3: TGTGCCAGCATTGAGGGCAGGGATCAGCCCCAGCATTTT. Translating gives CASIEGRDQPQHF.

This chain joins TRBV4-1 and TRBJ1-1, with D maybe TRBD1 (6 bases). Germline loops: CDR1 MGHRA, CDR2 YSYEKL. CDR3 length: 13 amino acids. Trimming pared 7 bases from V and 6 bases from J, leaving 15 bases between. CDR3 in amino acids: CASKFQGRPEAFF. Here the CDR3 DNA reads TGCGCCAGCAAGTTTCAGGGGAGACCTGAAGCTTTCTTT.

This clone was detected once. The J gene is TRBJ1-1, the V gene TRBV6-5; 8 bases align to TRBD1. Germline CDR1 is MNHEY and CDR2 is SVGAGI. The CDR3 covers 14 residues. V was pared by 5 bases and J by 10 bases, with 12 bases of the junction left unmatched. This chain's CDR3 is CASSPPGGRPGAFF. The CDR3 DNA reads TGTGCCAGCAGTCCTCCAGGGGGCAGGCCTGGAGCTTTCTTT.

The J gene is TRBJ2-3, the V gene TRBV5-1; the match to TRBD2 covers 7 bases. Losses at the gene ends were 0 bases for V and 6 bases for J; bases not matched to a gene: 13. Germline CDR1 is SGHRS and CDR2 is YFSETQ. The CDR3 loop spans 17 amino acids. The CDR3 DNA follows: TGCGCCAGCAGCTTGGGCCCCGGCGGGAGAGTGGCGGATACGCAGTATTTT. Protein: CASSLGPGGRVADTQYF.

The chain links TRBV7-6 to TRBJ2-2; 12 positions agree with TRBD2. J gave up 7 bases and V 5 bases, and 20 bases lay outside the gene matches. Per the germline V gene, CDR1 is SGHVS and CDR2 is FNYEAQ. This CDR3 comprises 20 residues. The CDR3 reads CASSNILLAGGQWSDGELFF. CDR3 in DNA: TGTGCCAGCAGCAATATTCTACTAGCGGGGGGCCAATGGTCTGACGGGGAGCTGTTTTTT.

This chain joins TRBV28 and TRBJ1-4; D ambiguous. Germline-derived CDR1 and CDR2 are MDHEN and SYDVKM. The CDR3 sequence is 15 residues long. Trimming cost V 7 bases and J 5 bases, with 17 bases left between them. For the CDR3, the DNA is TGTGCCAGCATCTCAAGCGGGCCTGAAAATGAAAAACTGTTTTTT. Amino acid sequence: CASISSGPENEKLFF.

The chain carries TRBV11-1 and TRBJ2-1, with D perhaps TRBD2 (6 bases). Trimming left V 4 bases short and J 8 bases short, with 18 bases between. Germline V gene data show CDR1 as SGHAT and CDR2 as FQDESV (reference sequence). The length of the CDR3 is 15 residues. This chain's CDR3 is CASSSGTFLYHEQFF. In DNA form, the CDR3 reads TGTGCCAGCAGCTCTGGGACTTTTCTGTACCATGAGCAGTTCTTC.

This chain joins TRBV9 and TRBJ2-7, with a possible D match to TRBD1 (5 bases). Germline V gene data show CDR1 as SGDLS and CDR2 as YYNGEE. The CDR3 contains 14 residues. Trimming stripped 4 bases from V and 3 bases from J, with 14 bases between. The CDR3: CASSPDSTHYEQYF. As DNA, the CDR3 is TGTGCCAGCAGCCCAGACAGTACACACTACGAGCAGTACTTC.

The chain is built from TRBV18 and TRBJ1-3, with 7 nucleotides matching TRBD1. Germline V gene sequence: CDR1 KGHSH, CDR2 LQKENI. With 5 bases clipped from V and 4 bases from J, the junction kept 8 bases outside the gene matches. The CDR3 covers 15 residues. The CDR3 sequence: CASSESTGPGNTIYF. The CDR3 region has the DNA TGTGCCAGCTCAGAATCGACAGGGCCGGGAAACACCATATATTTT.

The rearrangement uses TRBV11-3 and TRBJ1-4, with 7 bases identical to TRBD1. The V gene end was trimmed by 5 bases and the J gene end by 3 bases; junction bases not matched to a gene: 6. The CDR3 has 15 residues. Germline V gene lookup returns CDR1 SGHNT and CDR2 YENEEA. CDR3 sequence reads: CASSATGTANEKLFF. CDR3 sequence (DNA): TGTGCCAGCAGCGCCACCGGGACAGCTAATGAAAAACTGTTTTTT.